These T cell receptor beta chains were read from a single sample in a study of CD8+ T cells in alopecia areata. The method was immunoSEQ multiplex PCR; TCRdb's version includes in-frame clones alone and lacks a portion of them. The table records some 220,000 clones, about 58% of them present only once. Sequenced here: CD4+ T cells sorted from blood, sampled at week 4, from a patient treated with tofacitinib. The receptors were sampled from a human donor with alopecia areata. The CDR3 runs from the conserved cysteine through the conserved F or W. D genes are given only for firm matches. The size entry is marked missing in some rows and otherwise reads once, few, many or a size class.

TRBJ1-1 . . TRBV29-1 CSVEDPLSLQGKAFF TGCAGCGTTGAAGATCCCCTGTCACTCCAGGGTAAAGCTTTCTTT
TRBJ2-1 few TRBD2 TRBV14 CASSPLGGGPKQFF TGTGCCAGCAGCCCCCTCGGGGGGGGGCCTAAGCAGTTCTTC
TRBJ1-4 . . TRBV4-3 CASSQEHGGSWEKLFF TGCGCCAGCAGCCAAGAGCATGGCGGAAGCTGGGAAAAACTGTTTTTT
TRBJ1-2 few . TRBV19 CASRTRNYGYTF TGTGCCAGTAGAACACGAAACTATGGCTACACCTTC
TRBJ1-1 once . TRBV30 CAWSEQILMNTEAFF TGTGCCTGGAGCGAACAGATCCTCATGAACACTGAAGCTTTCTTT
TRBJ1-1 . TRBD1 TRBV30 CAWSPRPGQGKAFF TGTGCCTGGAGTCCCCGTCCGGGACAGGGAAAAGCTTTCTTT
TRBJ2-7 . . TRBV15 CATSRDLGSYEQYF TGTGCCACCAGCAGAGATCTCGGCTCCTACGAGCAGTACTTC
TRBJ1-2 . . TRBV7-6 CASSPGAANYGYTF TGTGCCAGCAGTCCCGGAGCAGCTAACTATGGCTACACCTTC
TRBJ1-2 . . TRBV7-2 CASSLASGRDGYTF TGTGCCAGCAGCTTAGCGTCAGGTCGTGATGGCTACACCTTC
TRBJ2-3 . . TRBV2 CASSGMGFTDTQYF TGTGCCAGCAGTGGAATGGGATTCACAGATACGCAGTATTTT
TRBJ2-1 . . TRBV29-1 CSGGYLNEQFF TGCAGCGGCGGGTACCTCAATGAGCAGTTCTTC
TRBJ2-2 . . TRBV19 CASAGIMSGELFF TGTGCCAGTGCAGGGATCATGTCCGGGGAGCTGTTTTTT
TRBJ2-3 . . TRBV27 CASSFYNTDTQYF TGTGCCAGCAGTTTCTACAACACAGATACGCAGTATTTT
TRBJ1-1 . . TRBV25-1 CATRRTANTEAFF TGTGCCACCCGTCGGACAGCGAACACTGAAGCTTTCTTT
TRBJ2-1 . . TRBV2 CASSSDRRLYNEQFF TGTGCCAGCAGTTCCGACAGGCGCTTATACAATGAGCAGTTCTTC
TRBJ2-6 . . TRBV4-3 CASSQVPSASSGANVLTF TGCGCCAGCAGCCAAGTACCCTCGGCAAGCTCTGGGGCCAACGTCCTGACTTTC
TRBJ1-5 . TRBD1 TRBV29-1 CSVATGGGGNQPQHF TGCAGCGTCGCCACAGGGGGCGGAGGCAATCAGCCCCAGCATTTT
TRBJ1-2 . TRBD1 TRBV9 CASSVDDRGRNGYTF TGTGCCAGCAGCGTAGACGACAGGGGCCGGAATGGCTACACCTTC
TRBJ2-7 once TRBD1 TRBV4-2 CASSRRQGMDYEQYF TGTGCCAGCAGCCGAAGACAGGGAATGGACTACGAGCAGTACTTC
TRBJ2-7 once . TRBV30 CAWSRDTYEQYF TGTGCCTGGAGTAGGGACACCTACGAGCAGTACTTC
TRBJ2-6 . TRBD1 TRBV7-2 CASSLAAGQGSLSGANVLTF TGTGCCAGCAGCTTAGCGGCGGGACAGGGATCACTCTCTGGGGCCAACGTCCTGACTTTC
TRBJ2-7 . TRBD1 TRBV4-1 CASSRLPQGESSYEQYF TGCGCCAGCAGCCGGCTTCCACAGGGGGAGAGCTCCTACGAGCAGTACTTC
TRBJ1-6 few . TRBV4-1 CASSQDEGGRSPLHF TGCGCCAGCAGCCAAGATGAGGGAGGAAGGTCACCCCTCCACTTT
TRBJ2-7 . . TRBV29-1 CSAGLNYEQYF TGCAGCGCGGGACTGAACTACGAGCAGTACTTC
TRBJ1-2 . TRBD1 TRBV9 CASRDHLKGQGAVYTF TGTGCCAGCAGGGATCACTTAAAAGGACAGGGGGCTGTTTACACCTTC
TRBJ1-3 few TRBD1 TRBV12-5 CASGPGTGLGNTIYF TGTGCTAGTGGGCCCGGGACAGGGTTAGGAAACACCATATATTTT
TRBJ2-5 . . TRBV7-2 CASSLSSETQYF TGTGCCAGCAGCTTAAGCAGTGAGACCCAGTACTTC
TRBJ2-7 . TRBD1 TRBV10-3 CAISESTGMVGEQYF TGTGCCATCAGTGAGTCGACAGGGATGGTAGGCGAGCAGTACTTC
TRBJ2-3 . . TRBV29-1 CSVGGGTDTQYF TGCAGCGTGGGGGGCGGCACAGATACGCAGTATTTT
TRBJ1-5 few TRBD1 TRBV19 CASSNAGGENQPQHF TGTGCCAGTAGTAATGCAGGGGGAGAGAATCAGCCCCAGCATTTT
TRBJ1-5 once . TRBV7-2 CASSSLRGQPQHF TGTGCCAGCAGCTCCCTGAGGGGGCAGCCCCAGCATTTT
TRBJ1-5 . . TRBV30 CAWSVPWQGSNQPQHF TGTGCCTGGAGTGTACCGTGGCAGGGGTCGAATCAGCCCCAGCATTTT
TRBJ1-4 . . TRBV30 CAWSGSPLTNEKLFF TGTGCCTGGAGCGGAAGTCCTCTGACAAATGAAAAACTGTTTTTT
TRBJ1-4 . TRBD1 TRBV30 CAWSMGTGGEKLFF TGTGCCTGGAGTATGGGGACAGGGGGTGAAAAACTGTTTTTT
TRBJ2-5 . . TRBV29-1 CSVEVTAETQYF TGCAGCGTTGAGGTGACCGCGGAGACCCAGTACTTC
TRBJ2-5 . . TRBV6-5 CASTPPGRETQYF TGTGCCAGCACCCCGCCGGGGAGAGAGACCCAGTACTTC
TRBJ1-2 . TRBD1 TRBV30 CAWSSGQGMGGYTF TGTGCCTGGAGTTCTGGACAGGGAATGGGTGGCTACACCTTC
TRBJ1-5 . . TRBV9 CASRGDPGRNQPQHF TGTGCCAGCAGGGGGGACCCGGGGCGGAATCAGCCCCAGCATTTT
TRBJ2-3 few . TRBV20-1 CSASFTDTQYF TGCAGTGCTTCCTTTACAGATACGCAGTATTTT